The T cell receptor beta chain described here comes from a study of Japanese encephalitis immunity and Zika vaccine responses. As for the study in general: One YFV vaccine (YF-VAX) dose preceded ZPIV for some; others were flavivirus-naive. Stimulation used either flavivirus-conserved or non-conserved ZIKV pools, or pre-vaccination JEV or YFV peptides. General study findings and limits: No similarity appeared between individuals, suggesting no public TCRs.

By sample fraction, this clonotype is medium-sized (0.01 to 0.1%). One entry per CDR3 protein results from TCRdb running MiXCR on the 5' RACE reads. Here the sample spans about 1,600 distinct CDR3 sequences, 5.5% to 7% being singletons. Peptide pools at 0.95 to 1 ug/mL each stimulated CFSE-labeled PBMCs over a roughly six-day culture. Proliferating CD4 T cells were sorted unfixed as live CD56-CD19-CD16-CD3+CD4+ CFSE-low cells. Healthy adult donors lacked neutralizing antibodies to ZIKV, JEV, YFV, DENV, WNV. This TCR was sampled from an adult woman who received an inactivated Zika virus vaccine. Sequencing was performed on antigen-activated CD4+ T cells from blood, cultured, taken during a Zika inactivated vaccine study.

The CDR3 loop reads CASSQGPGLQNIQYF. The CDR3, as DNA: TGCGCCAGCAGCCAAGGACCGGGACTTCAAAACATTCAGTACTTC. V usage is TRBV4-1 and J usage is TRBJ2-4; D perhaps matches TRBD2 (6 bases). The CDR3 is 15 amino acids. The ends were cut back, 1 base at V and 5 bases at J, with 12 bases in the middle. Per the germline V gene, CDR1 is MGHRA and CDR2 is YSYEKL.